The clone carrying this T cell receptor beta chain was observed many times. A single record per CDR3 protein comes from TCRdb applying MiXCR to the reads. The sample shows a few hundred thousand distinct CDR3 sequences, roughly 13% of them seen only once. The source of the sample is a study of T cell repertoires in cytomegalovirus infection. J lost 2 bases, V lost 6 bases, and 7 bases had no gene match. The CDR3 contains 15 residues. Looked up from germline, CDR1 is MNHEY and CDR2 is SVGEGT. The TCR originated in a human donor in good health (CMV status not recorded). Some clones in this sample may be carry-over from other donors' samples. The specimen was PBMCs. This chain joins TRBV6-2 or TRBV6-3 and TRBJ2-1; 7 nucleotides align to TRBD2. The CDR3 DNA reads TGTGCCAGCAGCCCTAGCGGAGAGGCCTACAATGAGCAGTTCTTC. It specifies CASSPSGEAYNEQFF.